The clone carrying this T cell receptor beta chain was counted a few times. As yet, its antigen is unknown. TCRdb re-derived calls from the RT-PCR reads in MiXCR, one entry per CDR3 protein. In the table there are more than 450,000 distinct CDR3 sequences, under 9% of which are singletons. The sample originates from a study of response to subunit inactivated influenza vaccine. Overall study results and limits: Seasonal influenza vaccination, on each occasion, was suggested by the authors to recruit few new T cells.

The CDR3 has 14 residues. With V trimmed by 7 bases and J by 2 bases, 6 bases remained unmatched. The V gene's germline CDR1 is SNHLY and CDR2 FYNNEI. The sequence was obtained from a man aged 45-69 years who received an inactivated influenza vaccine. The V and J genes are TRBV2 and TRBJ2-5; TRBD2 matches 8 bases. This specimen consisted of PBMCs from blood, obtained around 2 years after vaccination. The CDR3 loop reads CASNWASGQETQYF. CDR3 sequence (DNA): TGTGCCAGCAACTGGGCTAGCGGGCAAGAGACCCAGTACTTC. The whole variable domain, remainder taken from reference TRBV2 and TRBJ2-5, is EPEVTQTPSHQVTQMGQEVILRCVPISNHLYFYWYRQILGQKVEFLVSFYNNEISEKSEIFDDQFSVERPDGSNFTLKIRSTKLEDSAMYFCASNWASGQETQYFGPGTRLLVL.